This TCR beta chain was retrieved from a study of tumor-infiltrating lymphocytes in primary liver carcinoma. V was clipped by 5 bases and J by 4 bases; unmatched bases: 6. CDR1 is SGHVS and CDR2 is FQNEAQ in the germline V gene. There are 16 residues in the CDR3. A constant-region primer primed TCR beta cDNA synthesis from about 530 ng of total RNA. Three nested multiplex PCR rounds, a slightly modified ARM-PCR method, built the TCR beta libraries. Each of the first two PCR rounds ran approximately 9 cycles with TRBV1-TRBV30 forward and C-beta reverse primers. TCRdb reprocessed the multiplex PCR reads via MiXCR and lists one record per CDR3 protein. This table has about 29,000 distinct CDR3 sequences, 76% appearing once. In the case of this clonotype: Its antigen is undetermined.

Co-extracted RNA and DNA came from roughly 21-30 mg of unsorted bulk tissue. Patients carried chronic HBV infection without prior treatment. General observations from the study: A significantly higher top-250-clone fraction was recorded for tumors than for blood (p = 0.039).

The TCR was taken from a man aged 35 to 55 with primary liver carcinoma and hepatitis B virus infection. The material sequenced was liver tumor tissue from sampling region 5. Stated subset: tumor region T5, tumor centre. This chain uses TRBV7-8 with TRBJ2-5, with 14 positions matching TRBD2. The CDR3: CASSTRLAGGRETQYF. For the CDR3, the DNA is TGTGCCAGCAGCACCCGACTAGCGGGAGGGCGAGAGACCCAGTACTTC.